This T cell receptor (beta chain) is drawn from a study of blood T cell repertoires in COVID-19. Study at large: The samples span acute and convalescent COVID-19 from the United States, Italy and Spain. From T cells, B-cell-depleted T cells, or PBMCs came the material, which was cDNA or gDNA.

Germline loops: CDR1 MNHEY, CDR2 SVGAGI. The CDR3 covers 14 residues. The V and J ends lost 9 bases and 3 bases respectively, with 14 bases between them. As processed by the authors: Estimation of nucleated cell counts relied on the amplification of reference gene primers. Using immunoSEQ multiplex PCR, the repertoire was profiled, and TCRdb retains in-frame clones only, with some absent. V, J and clone size are taken as reported in that table, and D and trimming were inferred from the DNA itself. Of about 150,000 clones listed, approximately 83% were seen once; the top ten hold around 32%. V usage is TRBV6-5 and J usage is TRBJ1-4, with D possibly being TRBD1 (6 bases). This TCR came from a woman aged 60-70 years with acute or convalescent COVID-19. The sequenced sample was peripheral blood. As DNA, the CDR3 is TGTGCCAGTCTCGGCAGGGGTCCTAATGAAAAACTGTTTTTT. Encoded protein: CASLGRGPNEKLFF.